The sequence of this TCR beta chain was determined in a study of graft-versus-host responses after intestinal transplantation. At the level of the study: Anti-thymocyte globulin was used for induction in all recipients, who then took tacrolimus and steroids for about 3 years. Notes on the study in general: Recipient marrow held GvH clones, some first seen in ileum or blood. Declines in HvG clones occurring early post-transplant were associated with peak circulating GvH clone levels.

Graft tissue was processed to release intraepithelial and lamina propria lymphocytes. The CDR3 is 17 residues long. Comment on this clone: What it binds is unknown.

This table comes from immunoSEQ multiplex PCR, and its TCRdb copy is limited to in-frame clones, with some not included. This table has about 14,000 clones, around 77% appearing once. This TCR derives from a human patient who received an intestinal transplant, so some T cells may come from the graft donor. Material: ileum tissue, obtained just under 28 days after intestinal transplant. This chain uses TRBV8-2 with TRBJ2-6; TRBD1 was called by the table and not checked on the DNA. TRBV8-2 is annotated as a pseudogene. CDR3 in amino acids: CGSIIMITQSRANVLTF. The CDR3 DNA follows: TGTGGCAGTATTATAATGATAACACAAAGTCGGGCCAACGTCCTGACTTTC.